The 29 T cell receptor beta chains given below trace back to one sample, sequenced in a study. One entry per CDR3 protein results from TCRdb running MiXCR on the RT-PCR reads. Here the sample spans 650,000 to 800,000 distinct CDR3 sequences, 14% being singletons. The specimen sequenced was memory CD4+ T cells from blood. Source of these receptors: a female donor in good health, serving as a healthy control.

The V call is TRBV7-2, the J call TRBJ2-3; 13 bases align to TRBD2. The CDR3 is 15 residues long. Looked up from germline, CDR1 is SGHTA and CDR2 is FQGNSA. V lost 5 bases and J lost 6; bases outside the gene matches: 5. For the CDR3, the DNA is TGTGCCAGCAGCCCCAGGACTAGCGGGAGTGATACGCAGTATTTT. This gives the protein CASSPRTSGSDTQYF.

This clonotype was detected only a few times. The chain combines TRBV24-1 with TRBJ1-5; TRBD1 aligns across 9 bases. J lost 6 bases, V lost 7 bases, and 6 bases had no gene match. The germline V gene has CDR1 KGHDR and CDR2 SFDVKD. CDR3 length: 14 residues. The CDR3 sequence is CATSTGTGTQPQHF. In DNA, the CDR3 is TGTGCCACCAGCACCGGGACAGGGACTCAGCCCCAGCATTTT.

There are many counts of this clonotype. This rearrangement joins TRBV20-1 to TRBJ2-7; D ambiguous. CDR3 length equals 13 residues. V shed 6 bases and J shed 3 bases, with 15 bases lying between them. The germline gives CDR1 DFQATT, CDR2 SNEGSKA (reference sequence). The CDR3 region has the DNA TGCAGTGCCCCCTTCTCGGGTATCTACGAGCAGTACTTC. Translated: CSAPFSGIYEQYF.

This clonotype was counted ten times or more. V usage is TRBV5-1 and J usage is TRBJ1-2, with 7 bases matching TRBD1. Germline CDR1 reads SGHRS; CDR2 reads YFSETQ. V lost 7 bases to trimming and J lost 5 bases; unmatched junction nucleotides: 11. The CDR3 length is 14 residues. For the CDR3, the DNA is TGCGCCAGCTCCGAGACCGGGACAGAGTATGGCTACACCTTC. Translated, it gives CASSETGTEYGYTF.

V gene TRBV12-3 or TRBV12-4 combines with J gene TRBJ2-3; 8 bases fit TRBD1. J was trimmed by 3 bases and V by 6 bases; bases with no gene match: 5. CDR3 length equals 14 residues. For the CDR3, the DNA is TGTGCCAGCAGGGACAGGGATCGGACAGATACGCAGTATTTT. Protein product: CASRDRDRTDTQYF.

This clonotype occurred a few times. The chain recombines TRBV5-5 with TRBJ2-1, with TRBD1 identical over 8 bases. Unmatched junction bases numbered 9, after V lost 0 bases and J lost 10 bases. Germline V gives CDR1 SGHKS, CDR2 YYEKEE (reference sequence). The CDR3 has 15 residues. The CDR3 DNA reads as TGTGCCAGCAGCTTGGGGACAGGGCCTTCCGGGGAGCAGTTCTTC. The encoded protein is CASSLGTGPSGEQFF.

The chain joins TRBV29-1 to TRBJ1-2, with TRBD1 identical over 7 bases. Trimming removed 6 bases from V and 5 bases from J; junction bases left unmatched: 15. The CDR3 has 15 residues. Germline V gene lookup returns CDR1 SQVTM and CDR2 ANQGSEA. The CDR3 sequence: CSVYQLTGTIYGYTF. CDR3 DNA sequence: TGCAGCGTGTACCAATTGACAGGGACGATTTATGGCTACACCTTC.

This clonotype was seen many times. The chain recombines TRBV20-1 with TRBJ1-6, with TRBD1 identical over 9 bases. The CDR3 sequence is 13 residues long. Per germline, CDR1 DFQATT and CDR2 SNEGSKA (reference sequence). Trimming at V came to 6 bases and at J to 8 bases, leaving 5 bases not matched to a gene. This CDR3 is CSANTGGDSPLHF. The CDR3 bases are TGCAGTGCAAACACAGGGGGCGATTCACCCCTCCACTTT.

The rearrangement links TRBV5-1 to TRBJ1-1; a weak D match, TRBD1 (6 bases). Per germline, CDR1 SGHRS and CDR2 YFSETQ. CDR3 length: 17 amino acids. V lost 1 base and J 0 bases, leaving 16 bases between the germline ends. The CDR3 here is CASSLFGVQGLNTEAFF. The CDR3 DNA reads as TGCGCCAGCAGCTTGTTTGGCGTGCAGGGGTTGAACACTGAAGCTTTCTTT.

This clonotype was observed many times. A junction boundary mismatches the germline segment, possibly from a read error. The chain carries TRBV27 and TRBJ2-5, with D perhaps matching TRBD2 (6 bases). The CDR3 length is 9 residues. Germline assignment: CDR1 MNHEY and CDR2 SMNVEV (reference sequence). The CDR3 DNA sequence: TGTGCCAGCAGTTTAAGGAGGGACTTC. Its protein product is CASSLRRDF.

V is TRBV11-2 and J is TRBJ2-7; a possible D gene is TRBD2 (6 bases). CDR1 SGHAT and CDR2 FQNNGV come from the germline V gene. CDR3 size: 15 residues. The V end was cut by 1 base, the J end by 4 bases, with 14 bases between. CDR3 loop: CASSLALGTLYEQYF. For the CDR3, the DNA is TGTGCCAGCAGCTTAGCCCTCGGGACTTTATACGAGCAGTACTTC.

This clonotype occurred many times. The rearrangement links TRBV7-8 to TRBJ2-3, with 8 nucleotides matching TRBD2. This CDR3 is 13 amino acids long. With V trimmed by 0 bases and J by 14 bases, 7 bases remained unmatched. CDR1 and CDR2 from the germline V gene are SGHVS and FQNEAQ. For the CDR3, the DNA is TGTGCCAGCAGCTTAGCGCGCCGGGAGGGCCGGTATTTT. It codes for CASSLARREGRYF.

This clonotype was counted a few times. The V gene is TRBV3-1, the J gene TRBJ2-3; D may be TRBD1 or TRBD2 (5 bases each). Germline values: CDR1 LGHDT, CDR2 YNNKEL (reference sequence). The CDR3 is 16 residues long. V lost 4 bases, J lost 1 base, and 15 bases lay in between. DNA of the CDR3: TGTGCCAGCAGCCTGCGGTGGCAGGGACGCACAGATACGCAGTATTTT. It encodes CASSLRWQGRTDTQYF.

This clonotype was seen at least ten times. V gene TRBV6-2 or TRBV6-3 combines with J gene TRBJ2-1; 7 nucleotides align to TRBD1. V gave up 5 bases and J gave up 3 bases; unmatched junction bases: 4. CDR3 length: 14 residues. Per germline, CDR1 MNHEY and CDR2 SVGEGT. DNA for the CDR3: TGTGCCAGCAGTGGGACAGTTTTCTACAATGAGCAGTTCTTC. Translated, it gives CASSGTVFYNEQFF.

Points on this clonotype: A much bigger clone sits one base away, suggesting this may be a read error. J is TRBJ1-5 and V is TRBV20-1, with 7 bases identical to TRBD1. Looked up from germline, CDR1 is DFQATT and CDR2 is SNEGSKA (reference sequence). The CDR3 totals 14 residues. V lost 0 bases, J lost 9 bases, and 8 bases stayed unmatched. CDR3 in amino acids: CSARDGQAGGPQHF. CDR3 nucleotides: TGCAGTGCTAGAGACGGACAGGCTGGTGGGCCCCAGCATTTT.

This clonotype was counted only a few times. In DNA, the CDR3 is TGCAGTGCTATGGAAAGCGAGCAGTTCTTC. This gives the protein CSAMESEQFF. The rearrangement links TRBV20-1 to TRBJ2-1; D call uncertain. Trimming took 4 bases from V and 10 from J, leaving 8 bases between them. CDR1 and CDR2 (germline): DFQATT, SNEGSKA (reference sequence). This CDR3 is built from 10 residues.

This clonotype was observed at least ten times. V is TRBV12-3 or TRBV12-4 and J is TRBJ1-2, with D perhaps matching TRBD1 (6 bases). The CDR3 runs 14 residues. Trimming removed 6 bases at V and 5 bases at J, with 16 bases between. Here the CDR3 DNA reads TGTGCCAGCAGCAGTCAGGGGAGAGGATATGGCTACACCTTC. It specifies CASSSQGRGYGYTF.

This CDR3 is CATSRAASRAGNTIYF. The DNA for the CDR3 is TGTGCCACCAGCAGAGCCGCCAGCAGGGCTGGAAACACCATATATTTT. The V and J genes are TRBV15 and TRBJ1-3; TRBD1 is a possible D gene (5 bases). With 1 base removed from V and 2 bases from J, the gap between germline ends came to 12 bases. This CDR3 is 16 amino acids long. Germline V gives CDR1 LNHNV, CDR2 YYDKDF (reference sequence).

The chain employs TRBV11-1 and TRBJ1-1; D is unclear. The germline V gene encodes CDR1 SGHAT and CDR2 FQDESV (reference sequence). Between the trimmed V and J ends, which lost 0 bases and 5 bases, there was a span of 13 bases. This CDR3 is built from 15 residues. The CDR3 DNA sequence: TGTGCCAGCAGCTTAGCCGGCTTAAGGGAGACTGAAGCTTTCTTT. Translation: CASSLAGLRETEAFF.

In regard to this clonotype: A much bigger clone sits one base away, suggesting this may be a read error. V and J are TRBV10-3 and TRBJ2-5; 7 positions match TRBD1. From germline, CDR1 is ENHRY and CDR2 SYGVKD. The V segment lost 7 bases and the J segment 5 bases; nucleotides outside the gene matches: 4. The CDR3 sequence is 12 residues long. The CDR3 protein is CAITDREETQYF. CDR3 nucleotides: TGTGCCATCACAGACAGGGAGGAGACCCAGTACTTC.

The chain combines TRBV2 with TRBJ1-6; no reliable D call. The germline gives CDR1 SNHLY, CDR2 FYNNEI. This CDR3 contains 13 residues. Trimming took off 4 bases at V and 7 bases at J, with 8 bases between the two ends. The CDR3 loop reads CASSVSENSPLHF. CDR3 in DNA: TGTGCCAGCAGTGTTTCGGAGAATTCACCCCTCCACTTT.

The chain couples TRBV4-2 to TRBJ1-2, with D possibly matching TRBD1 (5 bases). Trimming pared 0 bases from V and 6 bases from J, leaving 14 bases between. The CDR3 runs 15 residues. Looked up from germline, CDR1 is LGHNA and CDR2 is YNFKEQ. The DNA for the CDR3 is TGTGCCAGCAGCCAAGAGTTTGTGGGGGGGAATGGCTACACCTTC. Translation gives CASSQEFVGGNGYTF.

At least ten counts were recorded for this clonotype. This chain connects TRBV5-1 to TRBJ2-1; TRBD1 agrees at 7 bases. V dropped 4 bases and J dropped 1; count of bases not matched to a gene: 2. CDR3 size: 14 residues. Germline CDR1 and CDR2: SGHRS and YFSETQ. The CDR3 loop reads CASSQGQSYNEQFF. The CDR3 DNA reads TGCGCCAGCAGCCAGGGACAGTCCTACAATGAGCAGTTCTTC. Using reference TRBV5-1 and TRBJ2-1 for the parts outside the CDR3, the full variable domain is KAGVTQTPRYLIKTRGQQVTLSCSPISGHRSVSWYQQTPGQGLQFLFEYFSETQRNKGNFPGRFSGRQFSNSRSEMNVSTLELGDSALYLCASSQGQSYNEQFFGPGTRLTVL.

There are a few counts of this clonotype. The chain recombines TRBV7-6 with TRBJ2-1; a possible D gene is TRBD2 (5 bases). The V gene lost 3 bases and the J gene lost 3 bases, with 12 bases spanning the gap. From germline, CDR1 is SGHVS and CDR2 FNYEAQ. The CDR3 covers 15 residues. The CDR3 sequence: CASSFEAGYYNEQFF. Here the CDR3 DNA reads TGTGCCAGCAGCTTTGAGGCGGGTTACTACAATGAGCAGTTCTTC.

CDR3 protein: CASRDKLGEQYF. In DNA, the CDR3 is TGTGCCAGTCGGGACAAACTAGGGGAGCAGTACTTC. This chain joins TRBV3-1 and TRBJ2-7; possible D gene TRBD1, 6 bases. V shed 9 bases and J shed 7 bases, with 16 bases lying between them. The length of the CDR3 is 12 residues. CDR1 is LGHDT, CDR2 YNNKEL, per germline (reference sequence).

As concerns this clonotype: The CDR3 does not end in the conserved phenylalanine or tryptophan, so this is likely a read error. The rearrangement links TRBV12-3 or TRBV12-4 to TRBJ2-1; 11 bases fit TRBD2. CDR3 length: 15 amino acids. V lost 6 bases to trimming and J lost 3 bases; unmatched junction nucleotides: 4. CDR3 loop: CASRTGTSGYNEQFL. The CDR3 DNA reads TGTGCCAGCAGAACTGGGACTAGCGGCTACAATGAGCAGTTCTTA.

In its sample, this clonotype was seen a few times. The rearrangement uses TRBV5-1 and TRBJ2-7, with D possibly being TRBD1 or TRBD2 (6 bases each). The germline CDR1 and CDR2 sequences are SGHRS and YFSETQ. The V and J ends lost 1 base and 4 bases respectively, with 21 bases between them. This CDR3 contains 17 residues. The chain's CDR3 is CASSLPGAGGRRYEQYF. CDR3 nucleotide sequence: TGCGCCAGCAGCTTGCCGGGGGCTGGGGGGCGGAGATACGAGCAGTACTTC. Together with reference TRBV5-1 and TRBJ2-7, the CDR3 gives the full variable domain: KAGVTQTPRYLIKTRGQQVTLSCSPISGHRSVSWYQQTPGQGLQFLFEYFSETQRNKGNFPGRFSGRQFSNSRSEMNVSTLELGDSALYLCASSLPGAGGRRYEQYFGPGTRLTVT.

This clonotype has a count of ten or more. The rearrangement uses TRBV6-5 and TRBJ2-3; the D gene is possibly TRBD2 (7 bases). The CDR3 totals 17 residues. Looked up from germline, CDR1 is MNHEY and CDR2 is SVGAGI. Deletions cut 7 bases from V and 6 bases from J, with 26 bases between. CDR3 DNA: TGTGCCAGCACTCGATCGGGGGCGGGGGCAGGATTTGATACGCAGTATTTT. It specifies CASTRSGAGAGFDTQYF.

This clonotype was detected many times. The CDR3 DNA reads TGTGCCAGCAGCTTAGGGGGGGGTTTGAGCAATCAGCCCCAGCATTTT. It codes for CASSLGGGLSNQPQHF. The rearrangement joins TRBV7-2 to TRBJ1-5; TRBD1 might be the D (5 bases). CDR1 is SGHTA, CDR2 FQGNSA, per germline. The CDR3 totals 16 residues. The V and J ends lost 1 base and 1 base respectively, with 11 bases between them.